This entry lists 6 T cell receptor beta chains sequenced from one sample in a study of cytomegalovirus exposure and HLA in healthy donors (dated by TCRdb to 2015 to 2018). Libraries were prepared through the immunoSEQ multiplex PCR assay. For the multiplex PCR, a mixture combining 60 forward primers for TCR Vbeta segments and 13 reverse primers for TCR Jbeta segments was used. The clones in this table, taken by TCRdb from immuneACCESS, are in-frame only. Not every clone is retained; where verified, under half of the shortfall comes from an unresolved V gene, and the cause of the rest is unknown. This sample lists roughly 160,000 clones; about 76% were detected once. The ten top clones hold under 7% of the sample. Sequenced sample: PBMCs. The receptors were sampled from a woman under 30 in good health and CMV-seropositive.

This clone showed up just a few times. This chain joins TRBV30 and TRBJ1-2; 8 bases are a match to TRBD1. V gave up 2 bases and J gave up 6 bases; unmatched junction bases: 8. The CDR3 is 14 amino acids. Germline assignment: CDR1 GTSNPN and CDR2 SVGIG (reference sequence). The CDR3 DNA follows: TGTGCCTGGAGTCCCCTCACAGGGGGGCATGGCTACACCTTC. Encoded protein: CAWSPLTGGHGYTF.

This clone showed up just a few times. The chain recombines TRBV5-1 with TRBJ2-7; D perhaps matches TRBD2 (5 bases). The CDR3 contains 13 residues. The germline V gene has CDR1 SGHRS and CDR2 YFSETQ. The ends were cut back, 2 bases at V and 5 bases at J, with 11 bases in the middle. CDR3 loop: CASSFAGVHEQYF. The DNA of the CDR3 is TGCGCCAGCAGCTTCGCGGGTGTGCACGAGCAGTACTTC.

Here the CDR3 reads CASSQPGTGLSEAFF. CDR3 in DNA: TGCGCCAGCAGCCAACCCGGGACAGGGTTGTCTGAAGCTTTCTTT. The rearrangement joins TRBV4-1 to TRBJ1-1, with TRBD1 matching over 9 bases. With V trimmed by 2 bases and J by 6 bases, 7 bases remained unmatched. The CDR3 loop spans 15 amino acids. The V gene's germline CDR1 is MGHRA and CDR2 YSYEKL.

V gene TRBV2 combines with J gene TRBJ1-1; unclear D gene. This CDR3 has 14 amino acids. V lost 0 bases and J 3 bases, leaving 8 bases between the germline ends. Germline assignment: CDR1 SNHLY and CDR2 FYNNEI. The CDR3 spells CASSEAHGYTEAFF. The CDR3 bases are TGTGCCAGCAGTGAAGCGCACGGGTACACTGAAGCTTTCTTT.

The CDR3, as DNA: TGCGCCAGCAGTCAATCCCGCAGGGGGCAGAGGCAGTACTTC. Residues: CASSQSRRGQRQYF. V and J are TRBV23-1 and TRBJ2-7; 8 bases agree with TRBD1. TRBV23-1 is known as an ORF, though its function is uncertain. Trimming took 0 bases from V and 9 from J; bases not matched to a gene: 7. This CDR3 region has 14 residues.

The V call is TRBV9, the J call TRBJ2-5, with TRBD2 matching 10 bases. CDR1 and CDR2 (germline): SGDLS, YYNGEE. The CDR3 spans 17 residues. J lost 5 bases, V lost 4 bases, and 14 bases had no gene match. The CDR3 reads CASSPPAGAGGPETQYF. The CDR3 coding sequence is TGTGCCAGCAGCCCACCCGCTGGAGCGGGGGGGCCCGAGACCCAGTACTTC.